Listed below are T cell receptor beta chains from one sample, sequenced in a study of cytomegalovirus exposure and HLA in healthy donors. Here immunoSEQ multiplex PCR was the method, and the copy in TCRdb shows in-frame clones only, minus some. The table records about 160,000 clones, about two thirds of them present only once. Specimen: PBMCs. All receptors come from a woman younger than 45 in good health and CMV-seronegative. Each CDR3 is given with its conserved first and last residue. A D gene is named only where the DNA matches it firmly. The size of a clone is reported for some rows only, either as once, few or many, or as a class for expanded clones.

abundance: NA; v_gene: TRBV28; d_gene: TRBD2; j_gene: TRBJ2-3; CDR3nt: TGTGCCAGCAGTCCGACTAGCGGTATCACAGATACGCAGTATTTT; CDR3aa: CASSPTSGITDTQYF
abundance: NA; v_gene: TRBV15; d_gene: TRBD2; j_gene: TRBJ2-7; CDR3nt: TGTGCCACCAGCAGAGGGGGGACTAGCGGGACCTACGAGCAGTACTTC; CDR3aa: CATSRGGTSGTYEQYF
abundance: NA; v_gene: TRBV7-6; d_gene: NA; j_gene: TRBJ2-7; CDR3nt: TGTGCCAGCAGCTTAGCTCAGGGGAACGAGCAGTACTTC; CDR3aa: CASSLAQGNEQYF
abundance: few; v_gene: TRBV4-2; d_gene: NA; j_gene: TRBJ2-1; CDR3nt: TGTGCCAGCAGCCAAGGAGGGCTCAAGGACTCCTACAATGAGCAGTTCTTC; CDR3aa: CASSQGGLKDSYNEQFF
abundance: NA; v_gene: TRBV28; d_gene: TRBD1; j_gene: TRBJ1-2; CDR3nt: TGTGCCAGCAGTTTGGGACAGGGACTATATGGCTACACCTTC; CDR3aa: CASSLGQGLYGYTF
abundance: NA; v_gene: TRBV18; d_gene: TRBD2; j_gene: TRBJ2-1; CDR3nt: TGTGCCAGCTCACAGAACCTAGCGGATTACAATGAGCAGTTCTTC; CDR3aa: CASSQNLADYNEQFF
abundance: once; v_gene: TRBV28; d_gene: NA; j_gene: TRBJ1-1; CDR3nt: TGTGCCAGCAGTAGCACAGGGAACACTGAAGCTTTCTTT; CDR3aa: CASSSTGNTEAFF
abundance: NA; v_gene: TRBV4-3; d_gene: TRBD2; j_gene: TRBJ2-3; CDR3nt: TGCGCCAGCAGCCAAGGGGAGCGGGGAGGCACAGATACGCAGTATTTT; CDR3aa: CASSQGERGGTDTQYF
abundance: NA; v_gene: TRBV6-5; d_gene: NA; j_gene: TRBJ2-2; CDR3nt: TGTGCCAGCAGTTACACAGGCAACGGGGAGCTGTTTTTT; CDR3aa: CASSYTGNGELFF
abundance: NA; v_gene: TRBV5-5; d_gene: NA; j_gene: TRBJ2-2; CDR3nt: TGTGCCAGCATCCAGGGTTTAAACACCGGGGAGCTGTTTTTT; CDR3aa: CASIQGLNTGELFF
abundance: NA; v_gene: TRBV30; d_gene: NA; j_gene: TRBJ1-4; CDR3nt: TGTGCCTGGAGTCCGGGTGAGGGAAAACTGTTTTTT; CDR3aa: CAWSPGEGKLFF
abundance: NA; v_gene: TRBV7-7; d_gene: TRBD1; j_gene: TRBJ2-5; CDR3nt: TGTGCCAGCAGCTTGGGGACAGGGGTAGAGACCCAGTACTTC; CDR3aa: CASSLGTGVETQYF
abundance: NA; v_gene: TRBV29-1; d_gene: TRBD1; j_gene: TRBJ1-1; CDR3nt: TGCAGCGGAGGACAGGGGAAAACTGAAGCTTTCTTT; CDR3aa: CSGGQGKTEAFF
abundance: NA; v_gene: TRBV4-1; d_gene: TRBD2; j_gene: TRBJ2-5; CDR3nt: TGCGCCAGCAGCCAAGTCTCTGCGGGGGACTTGGGAGAGACCCAGTACTTC; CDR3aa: CASSQVSAGDLGETQYF
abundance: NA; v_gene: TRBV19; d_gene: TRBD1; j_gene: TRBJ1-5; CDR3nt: TGTGCCAGCGCTGGACAGGGGCGCAATCAGCCCCAGCATTTT; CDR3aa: CASAGQGRNQPQHF
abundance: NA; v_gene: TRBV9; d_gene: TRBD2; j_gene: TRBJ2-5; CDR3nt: TGTGCCAGCAGCCCGGGGAGGACTAGCGTTGGAGAGACCCAGTACTTC; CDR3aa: CASSPGRTSVGETQYF
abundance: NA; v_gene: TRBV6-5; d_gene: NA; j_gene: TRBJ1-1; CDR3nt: TGTGCCAGCAGTCAACACAGGACGGACACTGAAGCTTTCTTT; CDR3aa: CASSQHRTDTEAFF
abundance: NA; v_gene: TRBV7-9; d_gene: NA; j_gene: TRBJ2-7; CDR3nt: TGTTCCAGCAGCCTCACCGAGGACGAGCAGTACTTC; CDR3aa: CSSSLTEDEQYF
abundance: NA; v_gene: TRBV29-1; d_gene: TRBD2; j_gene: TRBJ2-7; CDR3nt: TGCAGCGTTGTTTATTCGTCGGCGGGGGGGGTGTACTACGAGCAGTACTTC; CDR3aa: CSVVYSSAGGVYYEQYF
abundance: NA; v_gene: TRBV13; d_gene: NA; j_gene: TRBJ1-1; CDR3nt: TGTGCCAGCAGCCTCGATGGAGGGGCCAATTTGAACACTGAAGCTTTCTTT; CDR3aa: CASSLDGGANLNTEAFF
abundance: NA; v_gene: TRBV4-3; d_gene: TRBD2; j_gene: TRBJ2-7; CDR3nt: TGCGCCAGCAGCCAAGTCCCGCGGGAGGGCCAGTACGAGCAGTACTTC; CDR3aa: CASSQVPREGQYEQYF
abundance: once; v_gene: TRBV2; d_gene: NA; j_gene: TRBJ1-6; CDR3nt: TGTGCCAGCTACAGGACTAATTCACCCCTCCACTTT; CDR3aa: CASYRTNSPLHF
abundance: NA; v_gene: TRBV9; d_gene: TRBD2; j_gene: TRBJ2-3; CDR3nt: TGTGCCAGCAGCGCAATAGCGGGAGTTACAGATACGCAGTATTTT; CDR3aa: CASSAIAGVTDTQYF
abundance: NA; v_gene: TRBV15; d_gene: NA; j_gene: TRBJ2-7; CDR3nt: TGTGCCACTAACCTAGGGGGTCTCTCCGAGCAGTACTTC; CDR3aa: CATNLGGLSEQYF
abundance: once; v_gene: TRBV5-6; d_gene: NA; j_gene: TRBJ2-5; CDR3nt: TGTGCCAGCAGCTCCCAGGGGACCCAAGAGACCCAGTACTTC; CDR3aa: CASSSQGTQETQYF
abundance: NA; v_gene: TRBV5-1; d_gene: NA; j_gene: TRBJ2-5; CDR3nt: TGCGCCAGCAGCTTTTCAGGGAGGAACCAAGAGACCCAGTACTTC; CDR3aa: CASSFSGRNQETQYF
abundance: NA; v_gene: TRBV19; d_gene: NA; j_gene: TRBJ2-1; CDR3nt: TGTGCCAGTAGTATCAGGGGCAGCAATGAGCAGTTCTTC; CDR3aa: CASSIRGSNEQFF
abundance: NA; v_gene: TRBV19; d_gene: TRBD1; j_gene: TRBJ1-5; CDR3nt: TGTGCCAGTAGCCAGACAGGGGATCAGCCCCAGCATTTT; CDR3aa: CASSQTGDQPQHF
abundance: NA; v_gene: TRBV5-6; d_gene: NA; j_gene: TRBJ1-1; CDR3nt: TGTGCCAGCAGCTCCGGTTTTACTGAAGCTTTCTTT; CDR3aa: CASSSGFTEAFF
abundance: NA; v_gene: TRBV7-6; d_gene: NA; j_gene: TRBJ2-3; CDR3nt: TGTGCCAGCAGTTACGAGACAGATACGCAGTATTTT; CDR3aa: CASSYETDTQYF